The clone carrying this T cell receptor beta chain was counted many times. Its antigen is not identified. This sample was taken from a study of T cells in Graves' hyperthyroidism and ophthalmopathy. Patients were excluded because of uncontrolled infection, other autoimmune disease, pregnancy or lactation. The TCR beta CDR3 regions underwent amplification using RNA transcripts as the source. First-round RT-PCR of the TCR CDR3 relied on the HTBI primer set. TCRdb called the multiplex PCR reads again in MiXCR, with one record for every CDR3 protein. The data contain a few hundred thousand distinct CDR3 sequences, roughly 15% of them singletons. Regarding the study as a whole: Peripheral blood also featured most of the thyroid clonotypes expanded above 0.001. Model-based prediction identified ophthalmopathy a median approximately 6.2 months prior to its onset.

This CDR3 is built from 18 residues. The ends were cut back, 3 bases at V and 4 bases at J, with 24 bases in the middle. The germline CDR1 and CDR2 sequences are SGHRS and YFSETQ. Specimen: blood. V is TRBV5-1 and J is TRBJ2-3, with a tentative D call TRBD1 (6 bases). The source is a woman aged 40 to 49 with Graves' hyperthyroidism that later progressed to Graves' ophthalmopathy. The CDR3 DNA reads TGCGCCAGCAGCTCCTCTAGCCATACAGGGTCCCTCCCAGATACGCAGTATTTT. Amino acid sequence: CASSSSSHTGSLPDTQYF. Combining the CDR3 with reference TRBV5-1 and TRBJ2-3 gives the whole variable domain KAGVTQTPRYLIKTRGQQVTLSCSPISGHRSVSWYQQTPGQGLQFLFEYFSETQRNKGNFPGRFSGRQFSNSRSEMNVSTLELGDSALYLCASSSSSHTGSLPDTQYFGPGTRLTVL.